Listed here are 6 T cell receptor beta chains from one sample, sequenced in a study of beta chain features in type 1 diabetes. The study reverse transcribed the entire isolated RNA, so it sequenced expressed TCRB transcripts. Libraries were prepared by immunoSEQ multiplex PCR; TCRdb keeps only in-frame clonotypes and omits some of them. The sample yields roughly 350,000 clones, roughly 9.6% seen once. Sequenced: naive CD4+ T cells from blood. The receptors were sampled from a woman aged 25 to 39 in good health.

This clone was observed a handful of times. The chain carries TRBV29-1 and TRBJ1-2; 7 bases agree with TRBD1. This CDR3 region has 13 residues. Germline V gene sequence: CDR1 SQVTM, CDR2 ANQGSEA. After removal of 4 bases from V and 2 bases from J, the junction contained 4 bases not matched to a gene. The CDR3 DNA sequence: TGCAGCGTTGCGGCAGGGGGGAACTATGGCTACACCTTC. Protein sequence: CSVAAGGNYGYTF.

This clone was recorded a few times. DNA of the CDR3: TGTGCCAGCTCACCACCCACTAAGAACACCGGGGAGCTGTTTTTT. This encodes CASSPPTKNTGELFF. The genes are TRBV18 and TRBJ2-2; D ambiguous. CDR1 is KGHSH, CDR2 LQKENI, per germline. Trimming cost V 0 bases and J 1 base, with 6 bases left between them. The length of the CDR3 is 15 residues.

The rearrangement joins TRBV7-9 to TRBJ2-7; TRBD2 is a possible D gene (6 bases). Trimming cost V 4 bases and J 5 bases, with 18 bases left between them. The CDR3 has 15 amino acids. Germline V CDR1 and CDR2: SEHNR, FQNEAQ (reference sequence). For the CDR3, the DNA is TGTGCCAGCAGCTATCCGGGACTCCGTGGCCACGAGCAGTACTTC. This encodes CASSYPGLRGHEQYF.

This clone appeared a few times. The V call is TRBV28, the J call TRBJ2-3, with a weak D call TRBD1 (5 bases). The germline V gene has CDR1 MDHEN and CDR2 SYDVKM. The germline V and J ends were trimmed by 4 bases and 4 bases, with 12 bases remaining between them. The CDR3 has 14 residues. The CDR3 loop is CASSSVQGADTQYF. In DNA, the CDR3 is TGTGCCAGCAGTTCCGTCCAGGGCGCAGATACGCAGTATTTT.

The rearrangement links TRBV14 to TRBJ2-7, with D tentatively TRBD2 (5 bases). V was trimmed by 4 bases and J by 1 base, leaving 11 bases between them. CDR3 length equals 14 residues. Germline loops: CDR1 SGHDN, CDR2 FVKESK. The CDR3 region is CASSLWRTSYEQYF. The CDR3 nucleotides read TGTGCCAGCAGCCTATGGAGGACTTCCTACGAGCAGTACTTC. Together with reference TRBV14 and TRBJ2-7, the CDR3 gives the full variable domain: EAGVTQFPSHSVIEKGQTVTLRCDPISGHDNLYWYRRVMGKEIKFLLHFVKESKQDESGMPNNRFLAERTGGTYSTLKVQPAELEDSGVYFCASSLWRTSYEQYFGPGTRLTVT.

The chain joins TRBV30 to TRBJ2-7, with 9 bases aligning to TRBD2. V trimming: 4 bases; J trimming: 6 bases; junction bases outside the gene matches: 10. Germline loops: CDR1 GTSNPN, CDR2 SVGIG (reference sequence). The CDR3 spans 14 residues. CDR3 sequence (DNA): TGTGCCTGGAACCGACTAGCGGTGGGGGGCGAGCAGTACTTC. Translated, it gives CAWNRLAVGGEQYF. Combining the CDR3 with reference TRBV30 and TRBJ2-7 gives the whole variable domain SQTIHQWPATLVQPVGSPLSLECTVEGTSNPNLYWYRQAAGRGLQLLFYSVGIGQISSEVPQNLSASRPQDRQFILSSKKLLLSDSGFYLCAWNRLAVGGEQYFGPGTRLTVT.